These T cell receptor beta chains were read from a single sample in a study of shared clonotypes between healthy human individuals. TCRdb keeps only in-frame clones here, not all; method: immunoSEQ multiplex PCR. Of 2 million to 2.5 million clones in the sample, about 92% were seen once. The specimen was naive CD4+ T cells from PBMCs. These receptor sequences come from a man between 18 and 29 years old in good health. Some clones in this sample may be carry-over from other donors' samples. The CDR3 runs from the conserved cysteine through the conserved F or W. D genes are given only for firm matches. Only part of the rows carry a size: once, few, many, or a class if the clone is expanded.

size	V	J	D	CDR3	DNA
-	TRBV27	TRBJ2-5	TRBD2	CASSLSRLAGDQETQYF	TGTGCCAGCAGTTTATCTAGACTAGCGGGGGACCAAGAGACCCAGTACTTC
-	TRBV4-1	TRBJ2-5	-	CASSQIGGTLGTQYF	TGCGCCAGCAGCCAGATAGGGGGGACCTTGGGGACCCAGTACTTC
-	TRBV9	TRBJ2-5	TRBD2	CASSSGTSGRARGGQETQYF	TGTGCCAGCAGCAGTGGGACTAGCGGGAGGGCCAGGGGTGGCCAAGAGACCCAGTACTTC
-	TRBV27	TRBJ2-1	-	CASGRNEQFF	TGTGCCTCCGGCCGCAATGAGCAGTTCTTC
-	TRBV6-1	TRBJ2-3	-	CASSVRRPRTDTQYF	TGTGCCAGCAGTGTGAGGAGGCCGAGGACAGATACGCAGTATTTT
-	TRBV27	TRBJ1-2	-	CASSPTGLRNGYTF	TGTGCCAGCAGTCCGACGGGACTACGGAATGGCTACACCTTC
-	TRBV28	TRBJ1-2	-	CASSLLVGIQRGYTF	TGTGCCAGCAGTTTATTAGTCGGGATTCAACGCGGCTACACCTTC
-	TRBV6-5	TRBJ2-7	-	CASSYSGQASMGEQYF	TGTGCCAGCAGTTACTCGGGCCAGGCCTCGATGGGGGAGCAGTACTTC
-	TRBV4-1	TRBJ2-1	TRBD2	CASSQEGLAGPKNTWQFF	TGCGCCAGCAGCCAAGAAGGTCTAGCGGGACCTAAAAATACTTGGCAGTTCTTC
-	TRBV7-9	TRBJ1-1	-	CASSFEASGNTEAFF	TGTGCCAGCAGCTTTGAGGCATCAGGGAACACTGAAGCTTTCTTT
once	TRBV20-1	TRBJ2-7	-	CSANPSYEQYF	TGCAGTGCTAACCCGTCCTACGAGCAGTACTTC
few	TRBV5-1	TRBJ1-1	-	CASSLEGSAAFF	TGCGCCAGCAGCTTGGAGGGCAGCGCAGCTTTCTTT
-	TRBV29-1	TRBJ2-5	-	CSVELGKRETQYF	TGCAGCGTTGAGTTGGGGAAACGAGAGACCCAGTACTTC
-	TRBV9	TRBJ2-7	TRBD1	CASSVEGQGFHEQYF	TGTGCCAGCAGCGTAGAGGGACAGGGATTCCACGAGCAGTACTTC